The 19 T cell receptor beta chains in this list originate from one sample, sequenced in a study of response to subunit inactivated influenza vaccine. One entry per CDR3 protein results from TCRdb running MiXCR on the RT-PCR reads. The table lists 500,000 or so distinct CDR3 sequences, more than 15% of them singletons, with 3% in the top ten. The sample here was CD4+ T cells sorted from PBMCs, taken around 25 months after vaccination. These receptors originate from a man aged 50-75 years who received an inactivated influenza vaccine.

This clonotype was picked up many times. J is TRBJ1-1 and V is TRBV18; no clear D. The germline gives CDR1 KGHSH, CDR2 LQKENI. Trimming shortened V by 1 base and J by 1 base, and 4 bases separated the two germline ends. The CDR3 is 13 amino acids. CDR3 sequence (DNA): TGTGCCAGCTCACCACAGAAGAACACTGAAGCTTTCTTT. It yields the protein CASSPQKNTEAFF.

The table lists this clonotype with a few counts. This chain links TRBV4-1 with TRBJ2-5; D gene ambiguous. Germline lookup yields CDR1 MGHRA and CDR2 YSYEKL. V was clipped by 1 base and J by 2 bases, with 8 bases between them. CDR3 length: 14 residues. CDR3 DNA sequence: TGCGCCAGCAGCCAAGGTATACATCAAGAGACCCAGTACTTC. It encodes CASSQGIHQETQYF.

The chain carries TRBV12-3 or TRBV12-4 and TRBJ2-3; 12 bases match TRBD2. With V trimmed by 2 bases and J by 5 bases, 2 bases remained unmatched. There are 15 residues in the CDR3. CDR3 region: CASSLMGLAGDTQYF. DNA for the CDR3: TGTGCCAGCAGTTTAATGGGACTAGCGGGAGATACGCAGTATTTT.

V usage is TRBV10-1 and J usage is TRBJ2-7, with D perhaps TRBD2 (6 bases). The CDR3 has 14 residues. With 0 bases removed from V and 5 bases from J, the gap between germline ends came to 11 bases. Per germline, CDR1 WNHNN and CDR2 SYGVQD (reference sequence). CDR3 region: CASSESFGRNEQYF. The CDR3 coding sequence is TGCGCCAGCAGTGAGTCGTTTGGGAGGAACGAGCAGTACTTC.

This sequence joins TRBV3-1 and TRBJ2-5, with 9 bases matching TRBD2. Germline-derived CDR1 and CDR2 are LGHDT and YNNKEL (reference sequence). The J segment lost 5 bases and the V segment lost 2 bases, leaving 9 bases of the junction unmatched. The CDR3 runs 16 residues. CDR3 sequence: CASSQLGLAGVETQYF. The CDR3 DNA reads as TGTGCCAGCAGCCAATTAGGATTAGCGGGAGTGGAGACCCAGTACTTC.

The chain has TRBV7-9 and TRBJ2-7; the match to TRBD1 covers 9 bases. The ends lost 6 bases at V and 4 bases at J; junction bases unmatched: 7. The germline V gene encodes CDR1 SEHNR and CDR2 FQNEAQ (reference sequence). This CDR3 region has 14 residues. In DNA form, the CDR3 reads TGTGCCAGCAGTTACGACAGGGGGGTATACGAGCAGTACTTC. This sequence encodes CASSYDRGVYEQYF.

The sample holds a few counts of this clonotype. CDR3 nucleotides: TGCGCCAGCAGCTTGGCCCTAGAGGGCGGGGAGCTGTTTTTT. Its translation is CASSLALEGGELFF. The V and J genes are TRBV5-1 and TRBJ2-2; D might be TRBD2 (5 bases). CDR3 length equals 14 residues. Germline CDR1 reads SGHRS; CDR2 reads YFSETQ. V was trimmed by 0 bases and J by 7 bases, leaving 10 bases between them.

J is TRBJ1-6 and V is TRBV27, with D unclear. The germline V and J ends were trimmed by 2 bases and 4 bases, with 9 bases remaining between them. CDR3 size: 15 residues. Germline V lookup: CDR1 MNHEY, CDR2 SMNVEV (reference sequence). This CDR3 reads CASSLRPGYNSPLHF. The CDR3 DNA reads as TGTGCCAGCAGTTTACGTCCGGGATATAATTCACCCCTCCACTTT.

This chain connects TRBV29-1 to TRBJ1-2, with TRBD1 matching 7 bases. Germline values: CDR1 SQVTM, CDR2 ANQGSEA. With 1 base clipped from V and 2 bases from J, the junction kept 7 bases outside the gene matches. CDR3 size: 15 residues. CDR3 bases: TGCAGCGTTGAAGCGGCGGGACAGAGAAACTATGGCTACACCTTC. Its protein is CSVEAAGQRNYGYTF.

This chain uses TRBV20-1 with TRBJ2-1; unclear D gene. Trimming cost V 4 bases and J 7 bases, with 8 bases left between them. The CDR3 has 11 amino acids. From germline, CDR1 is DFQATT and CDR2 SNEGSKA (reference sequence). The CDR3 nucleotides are TGCAGTGCTACGAAGCAGAATGAGCAGTTCTTC. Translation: CSATKQNEQFF.

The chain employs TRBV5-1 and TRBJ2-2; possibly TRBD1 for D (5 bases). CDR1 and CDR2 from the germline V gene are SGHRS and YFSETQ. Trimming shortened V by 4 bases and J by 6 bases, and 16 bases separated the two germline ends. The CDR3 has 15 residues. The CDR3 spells CASSLGQGSSGELFF. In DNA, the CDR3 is TGCGCCAGCAGCCTTGGCCAGGGCAGCTCCGGGGAGCTGTTTTTT.

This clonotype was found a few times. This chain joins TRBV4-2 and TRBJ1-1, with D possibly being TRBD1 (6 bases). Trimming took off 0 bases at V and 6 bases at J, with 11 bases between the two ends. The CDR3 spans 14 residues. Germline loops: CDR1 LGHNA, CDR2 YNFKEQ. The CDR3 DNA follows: TGTGCCAGCAGCCAAGATTACAGGGCCGCTGAAGCTTTCTTT. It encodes CASSQDYRAAEAFF.

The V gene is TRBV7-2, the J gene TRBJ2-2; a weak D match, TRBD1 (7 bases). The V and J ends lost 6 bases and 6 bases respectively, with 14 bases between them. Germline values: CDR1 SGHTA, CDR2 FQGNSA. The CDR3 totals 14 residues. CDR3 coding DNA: TGTGCCAGCAGGCCACCCAGGGGGGCCGGGGAGCTGTTTTTT. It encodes CASRPPRGAGELFF.

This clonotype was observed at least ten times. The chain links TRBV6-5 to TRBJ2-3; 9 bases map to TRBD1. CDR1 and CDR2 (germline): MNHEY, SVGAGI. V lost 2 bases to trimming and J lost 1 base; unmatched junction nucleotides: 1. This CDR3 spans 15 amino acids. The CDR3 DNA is TGTGCCAGCAGTTACGGGACAGGGCGCACAGATACGCAGTATTTT. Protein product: CASSYGTGRTDTQYF.

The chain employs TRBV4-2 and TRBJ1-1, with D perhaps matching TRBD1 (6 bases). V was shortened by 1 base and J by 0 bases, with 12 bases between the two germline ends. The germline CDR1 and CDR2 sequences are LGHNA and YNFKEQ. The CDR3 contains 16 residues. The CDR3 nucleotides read TGTGCCAGCAGCCAAGCTACAGGGCTTCTGAACACTGAAGCTTTCTTT. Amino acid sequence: CASSQATGLLNTEAFF.

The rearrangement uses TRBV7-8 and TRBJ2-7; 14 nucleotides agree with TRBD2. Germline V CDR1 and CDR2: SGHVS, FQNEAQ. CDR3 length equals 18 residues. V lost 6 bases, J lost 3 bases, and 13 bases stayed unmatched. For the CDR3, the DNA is TGTGCCAGCAGTCTCGGGACTAGCGGGGGACCTGGTCACTACGAGCAGTACTTC. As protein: CASSLGTSGGPGHYEQYF.

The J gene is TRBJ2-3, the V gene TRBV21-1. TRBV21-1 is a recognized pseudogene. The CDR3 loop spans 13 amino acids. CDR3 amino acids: CASSKWTADTQYF. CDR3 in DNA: TGTGCCAGCAGCAAATGGACGGCGGATACGCAGTATTTT.

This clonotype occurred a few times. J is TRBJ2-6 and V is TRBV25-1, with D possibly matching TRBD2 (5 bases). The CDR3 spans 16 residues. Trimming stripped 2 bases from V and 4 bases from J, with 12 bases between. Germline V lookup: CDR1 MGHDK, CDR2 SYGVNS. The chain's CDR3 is CASSEPGSLGANVLTF. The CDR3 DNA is TGTGCCAGCAGTGAACCTGGGAGTCTGGGGGCCAACGTCCTGACTTTC. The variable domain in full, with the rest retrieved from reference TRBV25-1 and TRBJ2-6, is EADIYQTPRYLVIGTGKKITLECSQTMGHDKMYWYQQDPGMELHLIHYSYGVNSTEKGDLSSESTVSRIRTEHFPLTLESARPSHTSQYLCASSEPGSLGANVLTFGAGSRLTVL.

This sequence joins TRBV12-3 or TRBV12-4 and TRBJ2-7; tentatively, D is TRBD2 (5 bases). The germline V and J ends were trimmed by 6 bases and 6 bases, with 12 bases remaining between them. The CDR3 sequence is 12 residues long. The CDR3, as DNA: TGTGCCAGCAGACCACTTGAGGGCGAGCAGTACTTC. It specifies CASRPLEGEQYF.